This passage covers 21 T cell receptor beta chains from one sample sequenced in a study of cytomegalovirus exposure and HLA in healthy donors. The PCR employed 60 Vbeta primers together with 13 Jbeta primers. Clones were read by immunoSEQ multiplex PCR, and TCRdb kept only the in-frame ones, dropping some. The sample yields about 150,000 clones, approximately 90% seen once. The sequenced material came from PBMCs. These receptors were taken from a woman aged 30 to 39 in good health and CMV-seronegative.

This clone was seen more than once but under ten times. The CDR3 is CASSIVAQSTDTQYF. In DNA form, the CDR3 reads TGTGCCAGTAGTATAGTGGCCCAAAGCACAGATACGCAGTATTTT. The chain combines TRBV19 with TRBJ2-3; the D is unclear. This CDR3 has 15 amino acids. Germline assignment: CDR1 LNHDA and CDR2 SQIVND (reference sequence). The ends were cut back, 1 base at V and 0 bases at J, with 8 bases in the middle.

The CDR3 loop reads CASSLVAGGDEQYF. CDR3 in DNA: TGTGCCAGCAGCTTAGTTGCAGGGGGCGACGAGCAGTACTTC. This chain connects TRBV7-9 to TRBJ2-7, with TRBD1 matching over 8 bases. The CDR3 runs 14 residues. V was pared by 1 base and J by 5 bases, with 4 bases of the junction left unmatched. The germline V gene encodes CDR1 SEHNR and CDR2 FQNEAQ (reference sequence).

This chain connects TRBV4-3 to TRBJ2-1; 14 bases fit TRBD2. This CDR3 is built from 17 residues. V gave up 0 bases and J gave up 9 bases; unmatched junction bases: 7. The germline V gene has CDR1 LGHNA and CDR2 YSLEER. Written as DNA, the CDR3 is TGCGCCAGCAGCCAAGATCTAATGACTAGCGGGAGGGGTGAGCAGTTCTTC. Its translation: CASSQDLMTSGRGEQFF.

The chain joins TRBV21-1 to TRBJ1-1; TRBD1 is the table's D call, not checked against the DNA. TRBV21-1 is a recognized pseudogene. This CDR3 comprises 17 residues. The CDR3 nucleotides are TGTGCCAGCAGCAAAGAGTTTAGGGGGCAGGTGAACACTGAAGCTTTCTTT. Translated, it gives CASSKEFRGQVNTEAFF.

The CDR3: CASSQDRSQGEGEKLFF. CDR3 DNA: TGCGCCAGCAGCCAAGACCGGTCGCAGGGGGAAGGAGAAAAACTGTTTTTT. This chain connects TRBV4-1 to TRBJ1-4; 7 bases match TRBD1. Losses at the gene ends were 0 bases for V and 8 bases for J; bases not matched to a gene: 12. CDR3 length equals 17 residues. Germline V gives CDR1 MGHRA, CDR2 YSYEKL.

The V gene is TRBV18, the J gene TRBJ1-1, with D unresolved. In germline, CDR1 is KGHSH, CDR2 LQKENI. This CDR3 is 12 amino acids long. Deletions cut 6 bases from V and 7 bases from J, with 12 bases between. The CDR3 spells CASSDGSSEAFF. The CDR3 nucleotides are TGTGCCAGCTCCGACGGTAGCAGTGAAGCTTTCTTT. The complete variable domain, with remaining parts taken from reference TRBV18 and TRBJ1-1, reads NAGVMQNPRHLVRRRGQEARLRCSPMKGHSHVYWYRQLPEEGLKFMVYLQKENIIDESGMPKERFSAEFPKEGPSILRIQQVVRGDSAAYFCASSDGSSEAFFGQGTRLTVV.

The chain has TRBV2 and TRBJ2-2; 9 bases fit TRBD1. Germline lookup yields CDR1 SNHLY and CDR2 FYNNEI. This CDR3 is built from 14 residues. The V and J ends lost 5 bases and 7 bases, in that order; junction bases with no gene match: 5. In nucleotides, the CDR3 is TGTGCCAGCAGTCGGGACAGGGCCATCGGGGAGCTGTTTTTT. It specifies CASSRDRAIGELFF.

The V gene is TRBV28, the J gene TRBJ1-4; possibly TRBD1 for D (6 bases). Trimming took off 4 bases at V and 0 bases at J, with 6 bases between the two ends. The CDR3 is made up of 14 amino acids. Germline lookup yields CDR1 MDHEN and CDR2 SYDVKM. CDR3 nucleotide sequence: TGTGCCAGCAGTTGGACAGCAACTAATGAAAAACTGTTTTTT. Its translation: CASSWTATNEKLFF.

The chain recombines TRBV7-6 with TRBJ1-1; the D gene is possibly TRBD1 (5 bases). Germline CDR1 is SGHVS and CDR2 is FNYEAQ. The CDR3 totals 17 residues. V gave up 1 base and J gave up 3 bases, with 18 bases separating them. DNA for the CDR3: TGTGCCAGCAGCTTAGAGGTGGCGCGGGGAGGGGACACTGAAGCTTTCTTT. Protein: CASSLEVARGGDTEAFF.

This sequence joins TRBV28 and TRBJ2-2, with a tentative D call TRBD1 (6 bases). Germline loops: CDR1 MDHEN, CDR2 SYDVKM. V was trimmed by 5 bases and J by 6 bases, leaving 22 bases between them. The CDR3 contains 17 residues. The CDR3 coding sequence is TGTGCCAGCAGTCATTGGGTGCTGGACAGCGGTCCCGGGGAGCTGTTTTTT. Its protein product is CASSHWVLDSGPGELFF.

V gene TRBV10-3 combines with J gene TRBJ1-4; D is unresolved. The germline CDR1 and CDR2 sequences are ENHRY and SYGVKD. V shed 3 bases and J shed 2 bases, with 4 bases lying between them. The CDR3 spans 13 residues. The CDR3 here is CAISERTNEKLFF. CDR3 DNA: TGTGCCATCAGTGAACGGACTAATGAAAAACTGTTTTTT.

The chain carries TRBV28 and TRBJ1-1, with D unresolved. V lost 4 bases and J lost 1, with 10 bases in between. Germline assignment: CDR1 MDHEN and CDR2 SYDVKM. This CDR3 has 14 residues. CDR3 nucleotide sequence: TGTGCCAGCAGTTCCAGACTGAAGAACACTGAAGCTTTCTTT. It yields the protein CASSSRLKNTEAFF.

The V and J genes are TRBV6-1 and TRBJ1-4, with D perhaps matching TRBD1 (5 bases). This CDR3 is built from 14 residues. Germline values: CDR1 MNHNS, CDR2 SASEGT. Trimming took 6 bases from V and 8 from J, leaving 16 bases between them. CDR3 nucleotides: TGTGCCAGCAGCCGAGCGGGGTCAGGGGAAAAACTGTTTTTT. This translates into CASSRAGSGEKLFF.

This clone occurred a few times. V gene TRBV28 combines with J gene TRBJ1-5; 10 bases agree with TRBD1. V lost 4 bases, J lost 6 bases, and 9 bases stayed unmatched. This CDR3 spans 16 amino acids. Germline values: CDR1 MDHEN, CDR2 SYDVKM. The CDR3 sequence: CASSSEGQGLGQPQHF. The CDR3 DNA reads as TGTGCCAGCAGTTCGGAGGGACAGGGGTTGGGTCAGCCCCAGCATTTT.

The genes are TRBV7-3 and TRBJ2-1; D not resolved. Germline-derived CDR1 and CDR2 are SGHTA and FQGTGA. The CDR3 is 13 amino acids. Deletions cut 4 bases from V and 3 bases from J, with 7 bases between. The CDR3 region is CASSSSYYNEQFF. The CDR3 DNA reads TGTGCCAGCAGCTCGTCGTACTACAATGAGCAGTTCTTC.

This clone occurred a few times. The V gene is TRBV6-5, the J gene TRBJ1-4, with D perhaps TRBD1 (6 bases). V was trimmed by 5 bases and J by 4 bases, leaving 8 bases between them. Germline V CDR1 and CDR2: MNHEY, SVGAGI. The CDR3 is made up of 13 amino acids. This chain's CDR3 is CASSTDSNEKLFF. The CDR3 nucleotides read TGTGCCAGCAGTACGGACAGTAATGAAAAACTGTTTTTT.

V is TRBV10-1 and J is TRBJ2-3, with 9 bases aligning to TRBD2. Trimming took 4 bases from V and 1 from J; bases not matched to a gene: 0. The CDR3 covers 14 residues. Germline CDR1 and CDR2: WNHNN and SYGVQD (reference sequence). CDR3 bases: TGCGCCAGCAGTGGACTAGCGGGCACAGATACGCAGTATTTT. Residues: CASSGLAGTDTQYF.

The J gene is TRBJ1-5, the V gene TRBV6-1, with D perhaps TRBD1 (6 bases). Germline CDR1 is MNHNS and CDR2 is SASEGT. There are 16 residues in the CDR3. V was clipped by 2 bases and J by 2 bases, with 13 bases between them. The CDR3 protein is CASSELQGKGNQPQHF. CDR3 nucleotide sequence: TGTGCCAGCAGTGAACTACAGGGAAAGGGCAATCAGCCCCAGCATTTT.

The CDR3 here is CASSWGQAYNEQFF. In nucleotides, the CDR3 is TGTGCCAGCAGCTGGGGCCAAGCCTACAATGAGCAGTTCTTC. The gene calls are TRBV5-5 and TRBJ2-1; D may be TRBD1 (5 bases). The V gene's germline CDR1 is SGHKS and CDR2 YYEKEE (reference sequence). V was clipped by 3 bases and J by 2 bases, with 9 bases between them. The CDR3 spans 14 residues. The full variable domain, its missing parts supplied by reference TRBV5-5 and TRBJ2-1, is DAGVTQSPTHLIKTRGQQVTLRCSPISGHKSVSWYQQVLGQGPQFIFQYYEKEERGRGNFPDRFSARQFPNYSSELNVNALLLGDSALYLCASSWGQAYNEQFFGPGTRLTVL.

In this sample, this clone turned up once. V usage is TRBV2 and J usage is TRBJ2-5; 12 bases match TRBD2. The J call may be in error: the DNA end matches TRBJ2-7 better. Germline V gene sequence: CDR1 SNHLY, CDR2 FYNNEI. The CDR3 runs to 15 residues. The CDR3 here is CASRGLAGGPHEQYF. Written as DNA, the CDR3 is TGTGCCAGCAGGGGGCTAGCGGGAGGGCCCCACGAGCAGTACTTC.

The chain recombines TRBV7-3 with TRBJ1-2; D remains unclear. CDR3 length: 14 amino acids. Germline V gives CDR1 SGHTA, CDR2 FQGTGA. Trimming cost V 5 bases and J 2 bases, with 12 bases left between them. Here the CDR3 reads CASSLSAGNYGYTF. The CDR3 DNA sequence: TGTGCCAGCAGCCTATCCGCGGGAAACTATGGCTACACCTTC.